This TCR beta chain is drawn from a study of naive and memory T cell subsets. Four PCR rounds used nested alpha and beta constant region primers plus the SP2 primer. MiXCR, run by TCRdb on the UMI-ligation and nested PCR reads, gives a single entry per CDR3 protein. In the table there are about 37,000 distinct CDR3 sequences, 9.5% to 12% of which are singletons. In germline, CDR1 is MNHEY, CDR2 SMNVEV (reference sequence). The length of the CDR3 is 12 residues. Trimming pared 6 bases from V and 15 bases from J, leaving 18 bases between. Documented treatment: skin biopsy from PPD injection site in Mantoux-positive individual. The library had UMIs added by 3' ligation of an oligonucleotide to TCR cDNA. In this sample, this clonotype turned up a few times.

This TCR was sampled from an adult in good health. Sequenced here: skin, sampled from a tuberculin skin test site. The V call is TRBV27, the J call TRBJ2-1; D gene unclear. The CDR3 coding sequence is TGTGCCAGCAGCAGAGGTTTGAGGTCTGGGTTCTTC. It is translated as CASSRGLRSGFF.